These 13 T cell receptor beta chains came from one sample sequenced in a study of PD-1 blockade in classical Hodgkin lymphoma. Time point specified: cycle 4 day 1 (C4D1), after five to seven weeks of nivolumab. Every single patient, without exception, relapsed after autologous stem cell transplantation, and brentuximab vedotin exposure varied. Only in-frame clones appear in the TCRdb table, and some are missing; sequencing was by immunoSEQ multiplex PCR. The repertoire holds fewer than 30,000 clones, with about two thirds as singletons. Sequencing was performed on peripheral blood mononuclear cells (PBMCs), taken before the fourth cycle of nivolumab. Receptors originate from a human donor with classical Hodgkin lymphoma.

The chain uses TRBV4-3 and TRBJ2-1; 9 bases match TRBD2. The V gene's germline CDR1 is LGHNA and CDR2 YSLEER. There are 15 residues in the CDR3. V was pared by 1 base and J by 5 bases, with 3 bases of the junction left unmatched. The CDR3 loop is CASSQGAGGDNEQFF. The CDR3 DNA reads TGCGCCAGCAGCCAAGGCGCGGGAGGGGACAATGAGCAGTTCTTC.

The chain couples TRBV9 to TRBJ1-2; D unresolved. V shed 5 bases and J shed 6 bases, with 5 bases lying between them. The CDR3 has 10 residues. The V gene's germline CDR1 is SGDLS and CDR2 YYNGEE. The DNA of the CDR3 is TGTGCCAGCAGAGGGAATGGCTACACCTTC. Translating gives CASRGNGYTF.

By sample share, this clone is medium-sized. The gene calls are TRBV2 and TRBJ2-7; D ambiguous. The CDR3 runs 13 residues. V lost 6 bases to trimming and J lost 2 bases, with 11 bases between them. Germline assignment: CDR1 SNHLY and CDR2 FYNNEI. CDR3 DNA sequence: TGTGCCAGCAGCCCCCCGGCGGCCTACGAGCAGTACTTC. Protein sequence: CASSPPAAYEQYF.

The CDR3 loop reads CASSLVTGARMNTEAFF. CDR3 sequence (DNA): TGTGCCAGCAGCCTGGTGACAGGGGCTCGGATGAACACTGAAGCTTTCTTT. V is TRBV28 and J is TRBJ1-1, with TRBD1 identical over 8 bases. The CDR3 is made up of 17 amino acids. V was pared by 6 bases and J by 0 bases, with 12 bases of the junction left unmatched. Looked up from germline, CDR1 is MDHEN and CDR2 is SYDVKM.

This chain uses TRBV28 with TRBJ2-1; 9 nucleotides agree with TRBD1. J lost 4 bases, V lost 6 bases, and 10 bases had no gene match. CDR1 is MDHEN and CDR2 is SYDVKM in the germline V gene. The length of the CDR3 is 16 residues. CDR3 bases: TGTGCCAGCAGCCCCAGTGAGGGACAGGGATACAATGAGCAGTTCTTC. Its protein product is CASSPSEGQGYNEQFF.

V is TRBV7-3 and J is TRBJ1-6, with D tentatively TRBD1 (5 bases). The germline CDR1 and CDR2 sequences are SGHTA and FQGTGA. Trimming left V 8 bases short and J 6 bases short, with 14 bases between. The CDR3 contains 14 residues. Written as DNA, the CDR3 is TGTGCCAGCTCTTCCGGGGACCTTAATTCACCCCTCCACTTT. Translation gives CASSSGDLNSPLHF.

The chain employs TRBV27 and TRBJ2-2; D is undetermined. CDR1 MNHEY and CDR2 SMNVEV come from the germline V gene (reference sequence). With 3 bases removed from V and 2 bases from J, the gap between germline ends came to 16 bases. The CDR3 sequence is 17 residues long. The CDR3: CASSLQIPTGNTGELFF. The CDR3 DNA reads as TGTGCCAGCAGTTTGCAAATCCCTACGGGTAACACCGGGGAGCTGTTTTTT.

The chain carries TRBV4-3 and TRBJ2-7, with 7 bases fitting TRBD2. The J segment lost 4 bases and the V segment lost 1 base, leaving 7 bases of the junction unmatched. CDR1 LGHNA and CDR2 YSLEER come from the germline V gene. This CDR3 is built from 15 residues. DNA of the CDR3: TGCGCCAGCAGCCAAGTCTGGAGCGGGGTTTACGAGCAGTACTTC. Amino acid sequence: CASSQVWSGVYEQYF.

The chain joins TRBV7-8 to TRBJ1-4; TRBD1 agrees at 10 bases. Per the germline V gene, CDR1 is SGHVS and CDR2 is FQNEAQ. V lost 3 bases to trimming and J lost 6 bases; unmatched junction nucleotides: 1. The CDR3 loop spans 14 amino acids. The CDR3 nucleotides are TGTGCCAGCAGCTTCGGACAGGGGGATGAAAAACTGTTTTTT. It codes for CASSFGQGDEKLFF.

This chain joins TRBV6-6 and TRBJ1-1; D gene uncertain. Trimming took 2 bases from V and 0 from J, leaving 10 bases between them. This CDR3 has 15 amino acids. Germline assignment: CDR1 MNHNY and CDR2 SVGAGI (reference sequence). CDR3 sequence (DNA): TGTGCCAGCAGTTACCCAAACTTTATGAACACTGAAGCTTTCTTT. It specifies CASSYPNFMNTEAFF.

The chain uses TRBV11-2 and TRBJ2-1; the match to TRBD2 covers 12 bases. Germline V gene lookup returns CDR1 SGHAT and CDR2 FQNNGV. This CDR3 is built from 13 residues. Trimming cost V 9 bases and J 6 bases; bases outside gene matches: 3. CDR3 DNA sequence: TGTGCCAGTCGACTAGCGGGAGCCAATGAGCAGTTCTTC. Amino acids: CASRLAGANEQFF.

This clone appeared once. This sequence joins TRBV25-1 and TRBJ2-7; 10 positions agree with TRBD1. The CDR3 consists of 15 residues. V gave up 4 bases and J gave up 2 bases; unmatched junction bases: 5. CDR1 is MGHDK, CDR2 SYGVNS, per germline. The CDR3, as DNA: TGTGCCAGCAGTGCCCGGGACAGGGGTCCCTACGAGCAGTACTTC. Translating it yields CASSARDRGPYEQYF.

This rearrangement joins TRBV15 to TRBJ2-3; D remains unclear. Germline V gene sequence: CDR1 LNHNV, CDR2 YYDKDF (reference sequence). The CDR3 covers 13 residues. The V end was cut by 0 bases, the J end by 6 bases, with 7 bases between. The chain's CDR3 is CATSRDQLDTQYF. DNA of the CDR3: TGTGCCACCAGCAGAGATCAGTTGGATACGCAGTATTTT. The whole variable domain, remainder taken from reference TRBV15 and TRBJ2-3, is DAMVIQNPRYQVTQFGKPVTLSCSQTLNHNVMYWYQQKSSQAPKLLFHYYDKDFNNEADTPDNFQSRRPNTSFCFLDIRSPGLGDTAMYLCATSRDQLDTQYFGPGTRLTVL.